The present T cell receptor (beta chain) was sequenced within a study of tissue T cells after allogeneic stem cell transplantation (dated by TCRdb to 2022 to 2024). In terms of the full investigation: Grafts from donors were received by all GVHD patients, with four grafts being unmodified and three being CD34-selected to deplete T cells. When multiple samples of a tissue existed, pathologist review of H&E sections prioritized samples with histologically apparent lymphocytes for sequencing. On the human side, the study was prospective and observational, with no blinding or randomization. TCR beta repertoires were profiled across many tissues obtained from research autopsies of patients with and without GVHD, as well as in mouse models of GVHD.

Read against the paper, the sample's time point label means: human tissue collected at research (rapid) autopsy. Over an approximately three-year period, more than five adult allo-HCT recipients with steroid-refractory GVHD were prospectively enrolled in a research-autopsy study. Gastrointestinal GVHD was present in all GVHD patients, each of whom received several lines of GVHD-directed therapy, and five of these patients also had skin involvement. After a median post-mortem interval of around 10 hours, the autopsy tissues collected included GI sites spanning esophagus to rectum, along with liver, skin and lymphoid organs including spleen. Autopsy specimens were bisected, with one portion flash-frozen in liquid nitrogen and the remainder formalin-fixed, and GI outer muscle layers were removed. Genomic DNA was extracted from frozen tissues using the Mag-Bind Blood & Tissue DNA HDQ 96 Kit on a Chemagic 360 or the DNeasy Blood & Tissue Kit. Because of concern about red blood cell contamination, the extracted DNA went through further purification with the Genomic DNA Clean & Concentrator-25 kit.

This clone was seen only once. Its antigen is unknown. Base quality data are lacking; no much larger clone is found one base away. Libraries came from the immunoSEQ multiplex PCR assay. TCRbeta CDR3 sequencing was performed at survey depth by Adaptive Biotechnologies, and CDR3 sequences, V/J genes, productive frequency and template counts were reported. TCR beta CDR3 regions were amplified from genomic DNA rather than RNA. In the source study's methods: Jensen-Shannon divergence was used to quantify pairwise repertoire overlap between tissues, with a value of 1 indicating complete divergence and a value of 0 indicating identical repertoires. Tissues were grouped by single-linkage agglomerative hierarchical clustering of pairwise JSD values, and the clustering results were shown as dendrograms. GLIPH2 was run on all patient samples with simulation_depth 1000, kmer_min_depth 3 and cdr3_length_cutoff 8, and groups with more than two unique CDR3s were retained. A standardized tissue-overlap score was calculated by extrapolating Jaccard GLIPH-group overlap across patients to a standard repertoire size of 1000 clones. Linear mixed-effect models, with tissue included as a fixed effect and individual included as a random effect, were used to assess associations of diversity with clinical or experimental variables. Sourced from immuneACCESS, this table was stored by TCRdb with only in-frame sequences that have V and J called. A share of the clones is absent; for the studies checked, an unresolved V gene accounts for under half, and the remainder has no known explanation. That table is the source of V, J and clone size, and D and trimming were worked out from the DNA. The sample table contains about 540 clones; only one count was recorded for around 60% of them. The top ten hold approximately 65% of the sample.

Here is what the overall study found, with its caveats: Blood and spleen T cells captured only a limited portion of the TCR repertoire detected in tissues, in both patients and mice. Within patients, how anatomically similar tissues were was a major factor shaping TCR repertoire composition, regardless of disease or transplant status. Sampling depth was acknowledged as a limitation, and the patient cohort was both small and clinically heterogeneous. Not many T cell clones showed up in more than one patient, yet clustering based on motifs uncovered repertoire signatures that were shared across patients in a tissue-specific way. Which tissue TCRs were alloreactive or antigen-specific was not determined in the study, and some of the clones might have been host cells that persisted.

This clonotype was sampled from a female patient aged 35 to 69 with steroid-refractory graft-versus-host disease after an allogeneic stem cell transplant. Because of the transplant, the T cells may be the graft donor's rather than the patient's own. The sample was lymph node tissue, taken at autopsy.

CDR3 sequence: CASSGQGYGYTF. The nucleotide sequence is TGTGCCAGCAGTGGGCAGGGCTATGGCTACACCTTC. The V and J genes are TRBV2 and TRBJ1-2; the D gene is perhaps TRBD1, from 5 matching bases. V was cut back by 4 bases and J by 4 bases, leaving a gap of 7 bases between them. The germline V gene provides CDR1 SNHLY and CDR2 FYNNEI. The CDR3 runs 12 amino acids, cysteine and phenylalanine included. Only the CDR3 DNA is retained, 36 bases long and in frame from the first base. Where the CDR3 stops, the reference TRBV2 and TRBJ1-2 genes take over; the full variable domain is EPEVTQTPSHQVTQMGQEVILRCVPISNHLYFYWYRQILGQKVEFLVSFYNNEISEKSEIFDDQFSVERPDGSNFTLKIRSTKLEDSAMYFCASSGQGYGYTFGSGTRLTVV.